This T cell receptor (beta chain) was documented in a study of regulatory T cells in long-lasting Graves disease. Combining iRepertoire HTBI primers with Arm-PCR of CDR3 regions, the authors built TCR beta libraries. TCRdb fed the multiplex PCR reads into MiXCR, producing one record per CDR3 protein. The sample includes roughly 400,000 distinct CDR3 sequences, more than 20% of them seen just once. Time point described: persistent/refractory GD, antithyroid drugs over 5 years with positive TRAb. Generation of the TCR library employed RNA extracted from PBMCs. Overall study findings and caveats: Lower TCR diversity characterized persistent Graves' patients relative to newly diagnosed patients. Owing to a sample size that was small, accuracy may have been reduced.

Notes on this clonotype: Its antigen is currently unknown.

The sequence derives from a female donor with Graves disease. The material sequenced was peripheral blood mononuclear cells (PBMCs), taken when the disease was refractory, from a patient treated with antithyroid drugs.

The CDR3: CASSERGGSYNEQFF. The CDR3, as DNA: TGTGCCAGCAGTGAAAGAGGGGGCTCCTACAATGAGCAGTTCTTC. The chain couples TRBV6-2 or TRBV6-3 to TRBJ2-1, with a tentative D call TRBD1 (6 bases). The V and J ends lost 5 bases and 0 bases respectively, with 11 bases between them. This CDR3 has 15 residues. CDR1 MNHEY and CDR2 SVGEGT come from the germline V gene.